Each of the 20 T cell receptor beta chains below was sequenced from the same sample in a study of blood T cell repertoires in COVID-19. Assay used: immunoSEQ multiplex PCR; TCRdb lists only in-frame clones, some missing. The data show approximately 110,000 clones, with approximately 85% seen just once and 7% to 9% held by the top ten. Sequencing was performed on peripheral blood. Every receptor here comes from a man in his 70s with acute or convalescent COVID-19.

This chain uses TRBV9 with TRBJ1-3; D is undetermined. Germline V gene lookup returns CDR1 SGDLS and CDR2 YYNGEE. Deletions cut 0 bases from V and 1 base from J, with 8 bases between. The CDR3 totals 15 residues. The CDR3 is CASSVEGGSGNTIYF. The CDR3 region has the DNA TGTGCCAGCAGCGTAGAAGGCGGGTCTGGAAACACCATATATTTT. The variable domain in full, with the rest retrieved from reference TRBV9 and TRBJ1-3, is DSGVTQTPKHLITATGQRVTLRCSPRSGDLSVYWYQQSLDQGLQFLIQYYNGEERAKGNILERFSAQQFPDLHSELNLSSLELGDSALYFCASSVEGGSGNTIYFGEGSWLTVV.

The rearrangement links TRBV9 to TRBJ2-4; D uncertain. The V end lost 4 bases, the J end lost 9 bases, and 11 bases lay between the germline ends. Germline V lookup: CDR1 SGDLS, CDR2 YYNGEE. This CDR3 has 12 amino acids. CDR3: CASSSPHGIQYF. The CDR3 DNA sequence: TGTGCCAGCAGCTCCCCCCACGGCATTCAGTACTTC. Full variable domain (rest looked up from reference TRBV9 and TRBJ2-4): DSGVTQTPKHLITATGQRVTLRCSPRSGDLSVYWYQQSLDQGLQFLIQYYNGEERAKGNILERFSAQQFPDLHSELNLSSLELGDSALYFCASSSPHGIQYFGAGTRLSVL.

The V call is TRBV6-5, the J call TRBJ2-7; the match to TRBD1 covers 8 bases. The J segment lost 2 bases and the V segment lost 6 bases, leaving 9 bases of the junction unmatched. This CDR3 comprises 15 residues. Germline V lookup: CDR1 MNHEY, CDR2 SVGAGI. The CDR3 protein is CASSFPRTGPYEQYF. In DNA, the CDR3 is TGTGCCAGCAGCTTCCCCCGGACAGGGCCCTACGAGCAGTACTTC.

V usage is TRBV12-3 or TRBV12-4 and J usage is TRBJ2-7; a weak D match, TRBD2 (5 bases). Trimming cost V 3 bases and J 3 bases, with 9 bases left between them. The CDR3 has 13 amino acids. CDR3: CASSLLEGYEQYF. CDR3 nucleotides: TGTGCCAGCAGTTTGCTCGAGGGCTACGAGCAGTACTTC.

The chain carries TRBV19 and TRBJ2-6, with TRBD1 identical over 8 bases. V lost 10 bases, J lost 2 bases, and 7 bases stayed unmatched. Germline V lookup: CDR1 LNHDA, CDR2 SQIVND (reference sequence). The CDR3 has 15 amino acids. The CDR3 here is CATRQGQTGANVLTF. The CDR3, as DNA: TGTGCCACCAGACAGGGGCAGACTGGGGCCAACGTCCTGACTTTC. Filled out from reference TRBV19 and TRBJ2-6, the complete variable domain reads DGGITQSPKYLFRKEGQNVTLSCEQNLNHDAMYWYRQDPGQGLRLIYYSQIVNDFQKGDIAEGYSVSREKKESFPLTVTSAQKNPTAFYLCATRQGQTGANVLTFGAGSRLTVL.

V gene TRBV6-1 combines with J gene TRBJ2-2; 8 positions match TRBD1. J was trimmed by 5 bases and V by 1 base; bases with no gene match: 3. The germline V gene has CDR1 MNHNS and CDR2 SASEGT. The CDR3 totals 15 residues. CDR3 nucleotides: TGTGCCAGCAGTGAAGTTAACAGGGGGACCGGGGAGCTGTTTTTT. This translates into CASSEVNRGTGELFF.

The chain is built from TRBV5-1 and TRBJ2-1, with TRBD1 matching over 10 bases. V was clipped by 2 bases and J by 4 bases; unmatched bases: 15. The CDR3 runs to 19 residues. Germline lookup yields CDR1 SGHRS and CDR2 YFSETQ. This chain's CDR3 is CASSLLLNTRDRGYNEQFF. The CDR3 DNA follows: TGCGCCAGCAGCTTACTCCTAAACACCCGGGACAGGGGATACAATGAGCAGTTCTTC.

This clone was seen a handful of times. The chain has TRBV30 and TRBJ1-5, with 7 bases fitting TRBD1. The CDR3 runs to 14 residues. Germline CDR1 reads GTSNPN; CDR2 reads SVGIG (reference sequence). V was clipped by 2 bases and J by 6 bases; unmatched bases: 7. The CDR3 here is CAWSRTGAGQPQHF. CDR3 DNA: TGTGCCTGGAGTAGGACAGGCGCTGGTCAGCCCCAGCATTTT.

J is TRBJ1-5 and V is TRBV6-1; 9 nucleotides align to TRBD1. The germline CDR1 and CDR2 sequences are MNHNS and SASEGT. CDR3 length: 20 amino acids. J was trimmed by 0 bases and V by 2 bases; bases with no gene match: 14. The DNA for the CDR3 is TGTGCCAGCAGTGAATCGATGGATTGGGACAGGGCCCTTAGCAATCAGCCCCAGCATTTT. It yields the protein CASSESMDWDRALSNQPQHF.

The V and J genes are TRBV28 and TRBJ1-5; 9 bases fit TRBD1. V lost 4 bases and J lost 3; bases outside the gene matches: 7. The CDR3 length is 16 residues. Germline CDR1 MDHEN, CDR2 SYDVKM. The CDR3 sequence: CASSSLGQGNNQPQHF. CDR3 nucleotide sequence: TGTGCCAGCAGTTCCCTCGGACAGGGGAACAATCAGCCCCAGCATTTT.

V gene TRBV5-1 combines with J gene TRBJ1-1; D perhaps matches TRBD1 (6 bases). Per germline, CDR1 SGHRS and CDR2 YFSETQ. V shed 4 bases and J shed 5 bases, with 18 bases lying between them. This CDR3 has 15 amino acids. The chain's CDR3 is CASSPQGGGDTEAFF. In DNA, the CDR3 is TGCGCCAGCAGCCCCCAGGGCGGGGGCGATACTGAAGCTTTCTTT.

The chain is built from TRBV30 and TRBJ2-7; D is unclear. V was trimmed by 0 bases and J by 2 bases, leaving 17 bases between them. In germline, CDR1 is GTSNPN, CDR2 SVGIG (reference sequence). The CDR3 runs 16 residues. The CDR3 here is CAWSVLTAISTYEQYF. CDR3 DNA: TGTGCCTGGAGTGTCCTGACTGCAATATCAACCTACGAGCAGTACTTC.

J is TRBJ2-2 and V is TRBV10-3; no clear D gene. The ends were cut back, 6 bases at V and 4 bases at J, with 12 bases in the middle. CDR1 and CDR2 (germline): ENHRY, SYGVKD. This CDR3 is 14 amino acids long. The CDR3 loop reads CAIRFAVSTGELFF. The DNA of the CDR3 is TGTGCCATCAGGTTTGCAGTCAGCACCGGGGAGCTGTTTTTT.

This rearrangement joins TRBV4-1 to TRBJ1-5, with 8 nucleotides matching TRBD1. The CDR3 extends over 15 amino acids. Germline V gene data show CDR1 as MGHRA and CDR2 as YSYEKL. V was pared by 3 bases and J by 2 bases, with 3 bases of the junction left unmatched. CDR3 in DNA: TGCGCCAGCAGCCACTCGGGACAGGGCAATCAGCCCCAGCATTTT. This sequence encodes CASSHSGQGNQPQHF.

CDR3 region: CASSQFEGANYGYTF. Written as DNA, the CDR3 is TGTGCCAGCAGCCAATTTGAAGGGGCTAACTATGGCTACACCTTC. The chain carries TRBV14 and TRBJ1-2; possibly TRBD1 for D (5 bases). Trimming left V 2 bases short and J 0 bases short, with 10 bases between. The CDR3 extends over 15 amino acids. Per the germline V gene, CDR1 is SGHDN and CDR2 is FVKESK.

In this sample, this clone turned up once. The rearrangement uses TRBV6-4 and TRBJ2-4; D may be TRBD1 (5 bases). This CDR3 is built from 13 residues. Germline assignment: CDR1 MRHNA and CDR2 SNTAGT. V was clipped by 7 bases and J by 4 bases, with 11 bases between them. The CDR3 DNA reads TGTGCCAGCATCCAAGACAGAAAAAACATTCAGTACTTC. It specifies CASIQDRKNIQYF.

The chain links TRBV5-5 to TRBJ2-2; D is unclear. Germline CDR1 is SGHKS and CDR2 is YYEKEE (reference sequence). CDR3 length equals 13 residues. The V and J ends lost 1 base and 5 bases respectively, with 6 bases between them. The CDR3 region has the DNA TGTGCCAGCAGCTTGCCCGGGACCGGGGAGCTGTTTTTT. Encoded protein: CASSLPGTGELFF.

In its sample, this clone was seen many times. J is TRBJ2-2 and V is TRBV20-1; 9 positions match TRBD2. Germline V lookup: CDR1 DFQATT, CDR2 SNEGSKA (reference sequence). This CDR3 is 14 amino acids long. The junction had 1 base not matched to a gene; V was cut back by 3 bases and J by 2 bases. Here the CDR3 reads CSASSGSNTGELFF. The CDR3 DNA is TGCAGTGCTAGTAGCGGGAGTAACACCGGGGAGCTGTTTTTT.

The sample holds one count of this clone. V gene TRBV28 combines with J gene TRBJ2-7; 9 nucleotides agree with TRBD1. Per germline, CDR1 MDHEN and CDR2 SYDVKM. J lost 9 bases, V lost 4 bases, and 13 bases had no gene match. The CDR3 length is 15 residues. The CDR3 sequence is CASSYYPGQGAGQYF. Here the CDR3 DNA reads TGTGCCAGCAGTTACTACCCGGGACAGGGTGCTGGGCAGTACTTC.

The rearrangement uses TRBV5-1 and TRBJ1-5; tentative D call: TRBD1 (6 bases). V lost 0 bases and J lost 3, with 13 bases in between. The CDR3 covers 16 residues. In germline, CDR1 is SGHRS, CDR2 YFSETQ. The CDR3 reads CASSLEGGGNNQPQHF. In DNA, the CDR3 is TGCGCCAGCAGCTTGGAAGGGGGAGGGAACAATCAGCCCCAGCATTTT.